The 11 T cell receptor beta chains in this list originate from one sample, sequenced in a study of response to subunit inactivated influenza vaccine. TCRdb processed the RT-PCR reads anew with MiXCR; each CDR3 protein has one entry. The sample includes some 500,000 distinct CDR3 sequences, 10% to 15% of them seen just once. The source material was PBMCs from blood, sampled roughly 6 weeks after vaccination. Receptors originate from a man between 50 and 59 years old who received an inactivated influenza vaccine.

This clonotype was picked up many times. The chain has TRBV5-1 and TRBJ2-5; 7 nucleotides line up with TRBD1. This CDR3 is built from 13 residues. Germline-derived CDR1 and CDR2 are SGHRS and YFSETQ. The V gene end was trimmed by 5 bases and the J gene end by 4 bases; junction bases not matched to a gene: 5. The CDR3 reads CASSQDRRETQYF. CDR3 sequence (DNA): TGCGCCAGCAGTCAGGACAGGCGAGAGACCCAGTACTTC.

A few counts support this clonotype. The rearrangement joins TRBV9 to TRBJ1-3; D is uncertain. The V end lost 2 bases, the J end lost 0 bases, and 9 bases lay between the germline ends. The germline V gene has CDR1 SGDLS and CDR2 YYNGEE. The CDR3 length is 15 residues. CDR3 DNA sequence: TGTGCCAGCAGCGTGGACTCCTACTCTGGAAACACCATATATTTT. Residues: CASSVDSYSGNTIYF.

The V and J genes are TRBV20-1 and TRBJ2-2; D is possibly TRBD1 or TRBD2 (5 bases each). CDR3 size: 15 residues. Germline-derived CDR1 and CDR2 are DFQATT and SNEGSKA (reference sequence). V lost 2 bases, J lost 5 bases, and 15 bases lay in between. CDR3 sequence (DNA): TGCAGTGCTAGAAGTGCGAGGGCAGGGACCGGGGAGCTGTTTTTT. This gives the protein CSARSARAGTGELFF.

This clonotype was detected a few times. V gene TRBV4-3 combines with J gene TRBJ2-1; 7 bases map to TRBD1. CDR1 and CDR2 from the germline V gene are LGHNA and YSLEER. The CDR3 loop spans 16 amino acids. V gave up 0 bases and J gave up 4 bases; unmatched junction bases: 6. Here the CDR3 DNA reads TGCGCCAGCAGCCAAGATGGGCAGGGGGTATACAATGAGCAGTTCTTC. Its protein is CASSQDGQGVYNEQFF.

This clonotype was recorded a few times. In DNA form, the CDR3 reads TGTGCCAGCAGCGTAGCGGGACTGTCATGGCATGAGCAGTTCTTC. This codes for CASSVAGLSWHEQFF. This chain connects TRBV9 to TRBJ2-1; the D gene is possibly TRBD2 (6 bases). The germline V gene encodes CDR1 SGDLS and CDR2 YYNGEE. V lost 0 bases and J 8 bases, leaving 15 bases between the germline ends. The CDR3 runs 15 residues.

This sequence joins TRBV20-1 and TRBJ2-1, with TRBD1 as a possible D gene (5 bases). CDR1 is DFQATT and CDR2 is SNEGSKA in the germline V gene (reference sequence). The ends were cut back, 0 bases at V and 5 bases at J, with 8 bases in the middle. The CDR3 loop spans 13 amino acids. The CDR3: CSARETADNEQFF. CDR3 DNA: TGCAGTGCTAGAGAGACAGCCGACAATGAGCAGTTCTTC.

The sample holds a few counts of this clonotype. This chain links TRBV4-3 with TRBJ2-6; D ambiguous. V lost 1 base to trimming and J lost 1 base, with 8 bases between them. This CDR3 comprises 16 residues. Germline V gene sequence: CDR1 LGHNA, CDR2 YSLEER. The CDR3 spells CASSQGLRSGANVLTF. DNA of the CDR3: TGCGCCAGCAGCCAAGGGCTTCGATCTGGGGCCAACGTCCTGACTTTC.

This clonotype occurred many times. The chain combines TRBV10-2 with TRBJ2-3; D gene ambiguous. Trimming cost V 6 bases and J 5 bases, with 9 bases left between them. CDR3 length equals 12 residues. CDR1 and CDR2 (germline): WSHSY, SAAADI. Here the CDR3 DNA reads TGCGCCAGCAGCAATACCGTAGATACGCAGTATTTT. It yields the protein CASSNTVDTQYF.

The chain combines TRBV20-1 with TRBJ2-2, with D possibly called TRBD1 or TRBD2 (5 bases each). Between the trimmed V and J ends, which lost 6 bases and 8 bases, there was a span of 16 bases. Germline V CDR1 and CDR2: DFQATT, SNEGSKA (reference sequence). The CDR3 loop spans 13 amino acids. The DNA of the CDR3 is TGCAGTGCGGAGAGGGGAAGGGCTGGGGAGCTGTTTTTT. It specifies CSAERGRAGELFF.

This clonotype was found a few times. The V call is TRBV24-1, the J call TRBJ2-1; D may be TRBD1 (5 bases). CDR3 length: 16 amino acids. With 4 bases removed from V and 0 bases from J, the gap between germline ends came to 12 bases. CDR1 KGHDR and CDR2 SFDVKD come from the germline V gene. The CDR3 DNA is TGTGCCACCAGTGACCACCGGACACCCTCCTACAATGAGCAGTTCTTC. It yields the protein CATSDHRTPSYNEQFF.

This clonotype has a count of ten or more. The gene calls are TRBV2 and TRBJ2-7; D is undetermined. V was cut by 2 bases and J by 6 bases, with 11 bases left in between. This CDR3 comprises 13 residues. CDR1 is SNHLY, CDR2 FYNNEI, per germline. The CDR3 is CASSESSWGEQYF. CDR3 sequence (DNA): TGTGCCAGCAGTGAAAGCAGTTGGGGCGAGCAGTACTTC.